This T cell receptor beta chain was captured in a study of blood T cell repertoires in COVID-19. J gave up 5 bases and V 5 bases, and 9 bases lay outside the gene matches. Germline CDR1 is SEHNR and CDR2 is FQNEAQ (reference sequence). The CDR3 has 14 residues. Assay: immunoSEQ multiplex PCR; the TCRdb copy retains only in-frame clones and omits some. The table records roughly 230,000 clones, 88% of them present only once. Sequences were obtained from peripheral blood. This receptor was obtained from a human donor in a cohort sampled during active COVID-19. The rearrangement uses TRBV7-9 and TRBJ2-7, with 7 bases that match TRBD1. For the CDR3, the DNA is TGTGCCAGCAGCCTAGACAGGGCTGAGCACGAGCAGTACTTC. Protein sequence: CASSLDRAEHEQYF. The full variable domain, in which reference TRBV7-9 and TRBJ2-7 provide the parts outside the CDR3, is DTGVSQNPRHKITKRGQNVTFRCDPISEHNRLYWYRQTLGQGPEFLTYFQNEAQLEKSRLLSDRFSAERPKGSFSTLEIQRTEQGDSAMYLCASSLDRAEHEQYFGPGTRLTVT.